This is a list of T cell receptor beta chains from one sample in a study of cytomegalovirus exposure and HLA in healthy donors. Some clones are missing from TCRdb's copy, which holds only in-frame ones; the method was immunoSEQ multiplex PCR. Among more than 80,000 clones, approximately 96% were seen once, and the ten largest hold approximately 1.3%. Sequencing input: PBMCs. These receptors were taken from a woman between 18 and 29 years old in good health and CMV-seronegative. CDR3s include the opening cysteine and the closing phenylalanine or tryptophan. A D gene is named only where the DNA matches it firmly. Only part of the rows carry a size: once, few, many, or a class if the clone is expanded.

j_call: TRBJ2-6
v_call: TRBV11-2
clone_size: .
d_call: TRBD1
cdr3_nt: TGTGCCAGCAGCACTTACAGGGGCTCTGGGGCCAACGTCCTGACTTTC
cdr3_aa: CASSTYRGSGANVLTF

j_call: TRBJ2-3
v_call: TRBV9
clone_size: .
d_call: .
cdr3_nt: TGTGCCAGCAGCGTAGAGCCTAGGCCCAATACAGATACGCAGTATTTT
cdr3_aa: CASSVEPRPNTDTQYF

j_call: TRBJ2-7
v_call: TRBV7-9
clone_size: .
d_call: .
cdr3_nt: TGTGCCAGCAGCTTAGTCCAGGGCCTCTCCTACGAGCAGTACTTC
cdr3_aa: CASSLVQGLSYEQYF

j_call: TRBJ2-1
v_call: TRBV27
clone_size: .
d_call: TRBD2
cdr3_nt: TGTGCCAGCAGTTTGCTTGGACTAGCGGGAGCGGATGAGCAGTTCTTC
cdr3_aa: CASSLLGLAGADEQFF

j_call: TRBJ1-5
v_call: TRBV6-5
clone_size: .
d_call: TRBD1
cdr3_nt: TGTGCCAGCAATCAAGGGGACAGGGATGGTCAGCCCCAGCATTTT
cdr3_aa: CASNQGDRDGQPQHF

j_call: TRBJ1-2
v_call: TRBV6-1
clone_size: once
d_call: .
cdr3_nt: TGTGCCAGCAGTTGGCCGCAATTGGATGGCTACACCTTC
cdr3_aa: CASSWPQLDGYTF

j_call: TRBJ1-6
v_call: TRBV2
clone_size: .
d_call: .
cdr3_nt: TGTGCCAGCAGTGGTCAGGGACTCCGTAATTCACCCCTCCACTTT
cdr3_aa: CASSGQGLRNSPLHF

j_call: TRBJ1-3
v_call: TRBV6-1
clone_size: .
d_call: .
cdr3_nt: TGTGCCAGCAGTGACAGCAGGAAGGCTTACTCTGGAAACACCATATATTTT
cdr3_aa: CASSDSRKAYSGNTIYF

j_call: TRBJ2-5
v_call: TRBV11-2
clone_size: .
d_call: TRBD1
cdr3_nt: TGTGCCAGCAGCCTACTCCCGGGACAGGGGAGGGAGACCCAGTACTTC
cdr3_aa: CASSLLPGQGRETQYF

j_call: TRBJ2-1
v_call: TRBV7-8
clone_size: .
d_call: TRBD1
cdr3_nt: TGTGCCAGCAGCTTAGTGGGACAGGGGCTAGCGGCTGTCTACAATGAGCAGTTCTTC
cdr3_aa: CASSLVGQGLAAVYNEQFF

j_call: TRBJ2-2
v_call: TRBV27
clone_size: .
d_call: .
cdr3_nt: TGTGCCAGCAGTCCCAGGGTCCCCGGGGAGCTGTTTTTT
cdr3_aa: CASSPRVPGELFF

j_call: TRBJ2-2
v_call: TRBV19
clone_size: .
d_call: TRBD2
cdr3_nt: TGTGCCAGTAGTATCAAGGGCGGGAGGGCCCTCAACACCGGGGAGCTGTTTTTT
cdr3_aa: CASSIKGGRALNTGELFF

j_call: TRBJ2-1
v_call: TRBV5-5
clone_size: once
d_call: TRBD2
cdr3_nt: TGTGCCAGCAGCTTGGATTTAGCGGGATGGAATGAGCAGTTCTTC
cdr3_aa: CASSLDLAGWNEQFF

j_call: TRBJ2-5
v_call: TRBV6-5
clone_size: .
d_call: TRBD1
cdr3_nt: TGTGCCAGCAGTTACTCGATGGGACAGCAAGAGACCCAGTACTTC
cdr3_aa: CASSYSMGQQETQYF

j_call: TRBJ2-3
v_call: TRBV5-4
clone_size: .
d_call: TRBD2
cdr3_nt: TGTGCCAGCAGCTTGGATCGGCGGGAGTCGTCGGATACGCAGTATTTT
cdr3_aa: CASSLDRRESSDTQYF

j_call: TRBJ1-1
v_call: TRBV6-5
clone_size: .
d_call: .
cdr3_nt: TGTGCCAGCAGCCCCGTATTGAACACTGAAGCTTTCTTT
cdr3_aa: CASSPVLNTEAFF

j_call: TRBJ1-1
v_call: TRBV19
clone_size: .
d_call: .
cdr3_nt: TGTGCCAGTACCAGGACAAGGATGAACACTGAAGCTTTCTTT
cdr3_aa: CASTRTRMNTEAFF

j_call: TRBJ2-5
v_call: TRBV7-9
clone_size: .
d_call: .
cdr3_nt: TGTGCCAGCAGCTTTCAGTCCGGGGGTGAAGAGACCCAGTACTTC
cdr3_aa: CASSFQSGGEETQYF

j_call: TRBJ2-7
v_call: TRBV11-2
clone_size: .
d_call: .
cdr3_nt: TGTGCCAGCACAAAACCGTTTACATCTTTGTACGAGCAGTACTTC
cdr3_aa: CASTKPFTSLYEQYF

j_call: TRBJ2-3
v_call: TRBV7-9
clone_size: .
d_call: .
cdr3_nt: TGTGCCAGCAGCCCCTACACAGATACGCAGTATTTT
cdr3_aa: CASSPYTDTQYF

j_call: TRBJ1-2
v_call: TRBV28
clone_size: .
d_call: TRBD1
cdr3_nt: TGTGCCAGCACCGTGGACAGGCCTAACTATGGCTACACCTTC
cdr3_aa: CASTVDRPNYGYTF

j_call: TRBJ1-1
v_call: TRBV6-5
clone_size: .
d_call: .
cdr3_nt: TGTGCCAGCAGTTACCTACAGGTCATGAACACTGAAGCTTTCTTT
cdr3_aa: CASSYLQVMNTEAFF

j_call: TRBJ1-4
v_call: TRBV19
clone_size: .
d_call: TRBD1
cdr3_nt: TGTGCCAGTAGGCCCGGGACAGAGGTAGGAAAACTGTTTTTT
cdr3_aa: CASRPGTEVGKLFF

j_call: TRBJ2-2
v_call: TRBV25-1
clone_size: .
d_call: TRBD2
cdr3_nt: TGTGCCAGCACCGCTAGCGGGCGCACCGGGGAGCTGTTTTTT
cdr3_aa: CASTASGRTGELFF

j_call: TRBJ2-1
v_call: TRBV5-1
clone_size: .
d_call: TRBD2
cdr3_nt: TGCGCCAGCAGCTTAGGGACTAGAATTTACAATGAGCAGTTCTTC
cdr3_aa: CASSLGTRIYNEQFF

j_call: TRBJ2-1
v_call: TRBV19
clone_size: .
d_call: .
cdr3_nt: TGTGCCATCGGGACTTTCAATGAGCAGTTCTTC
cdr3_aa: CAIGTFNEQFF

j_call: TRBJ1-1
v_call: TRBV5-1
clone_size: .
d_call: .
cdr3_nt: TGCGCCAGCAGGCAGGCCTTGGGGAACACTGAAGCTTTCTTT
cdr3_aa: CASRQALGNTEAFF

j_call: TRBJ2-5
v_call: TRBV7-9
clone_size: .
d_call: TRBD1
cdr3_nt: TGTGCCAGCAGCTTAGCGCTAGACAGGGGAGTCCAAGAGACCCAGTACTTC
cdr3_aa: CASSLALDRGVQETQYF

j_call: TRBJ1-2
v_call: TRBV19
clone_size: .
d_call: .
cdr3_nt: TGTGCCAGTAGTATCTCGACACAAAACTATGGCTACACCTTC
cdr3_aa: CASSISTQNYGYTF

j_call: TRBJ1-1
v_call: TRBV27
clone_size: .
d_call: .
cdr3_nt: TGTGCCAGCAGTTTAATGGGGGCGCACACTGAAGCTTTCTTT
cdr3_aa: CASSLMGAHTEAFF

j_call: TRBJ2-1
v_call: TRBV18
clone_size: .
d_call: TRBD2
cdr3_nt: TGTGCCAGCTCACCCGGACTAGCGGACAACAATGAGCAGTTCTTC
cdr3_aa: CASSPGLADNNEQFF

j_call: TRBJ2-6
v_call: TRBV11-3
clone_size: .
d_call: .
cdr3_nt: TGTGCCAGCAGCTTAGGGGCCTCTGGGGCCAACGTCCTGACTTTC
cdr3_aa: CASSLGASGANVLTF

j_call: TRBJ1-5
v_call: TRBV2
clone_size: .
d_call: TRBD1
cdr3_nt: TGTGCCAGCCAGACAGGGGGAAGCAATCAGCCCCAGCATTTT
cdr3_aa: CASQTGGSNQPQHF

j_call: TRBJ2-1
v_call: TRBV4-1
clone_size: .
d_call: TRBD2
cdr3_nt: TGCGCCAGCAGCCAAGATCGGATGGGGGGGGAGCAGTTCTTC
cdr3_aa: CASSQDRMGGEQFF

j_call: TRBJ2-7
v_call: TRBV27
clone_size: .
d_call: TRBD2
cdr3_nt: TGTGCCAGCAGTTCTATAGTACTTAGCGGGAGCTACGAGCAGTACTTC
cdr3_aa: CASSSIVLSGSYEQYF

j_call: TRBJ1-4
v_call: TRBV7-9
clone_size: .
d_call: .
cdr3_nt: TGTGCCAGCAGCTTATTGGGCAGTGATGAAAAACTGTTTTTT
cdr3_aa: CASSLLGSDEKLFF

j_call: TRBJ1-1
v_call: TRBV11-2
clone_size: .
d_call: TRBD1
cdr3_nt: TGTGCCAGCAGCTCCCGGGACAGGGTCCCCACTGAAGCTTTCTTT
cdr3_aa: CASSSRDRVPTEAFF

j_call: TRBJ1-5
v_call: TRBV9
clone_size: .
d_call: TRBD1
cdr3_nt: TGTGCCAGCAGCCAGGGGGATAGCAATCAGCCCCAGCATTTT
cdr3_aa: CASSQGDSNQPQHF

j_call: TRBJ2-7
v_call: TRBV28
clone_size: once
d_call: .
cdr3_nt: TGTGCCAGCAGTCCTGACAGGCCCTTTCATCACTTC
cdr3_aa: CASSPDRPFHHF

j_call: TRBJ1-4
v_call: TRBV6-5
clone_size: .
d_call: .
cdr3_nt: TGTGCCAGCAGCCCGGGAGCAACTAATGAAAAACTGTTTTTT
cdr3_aa: CASSPGATNEKLFF

j_call: TRBJ1-5
v_call: TRBV2
clone_size: .
d_call: .
cdr3_nt: TGTGCCAGCAGTGGCGAGGGGGGCAATCAGCCCCAGCATTTT
cdr3_aa: CASSGEGGNQPQHF

j_call: TRBJ2-7
v_call: TRBV15
clone_size: .
d_call: .
cdr3_nt: TGTGCCACCAGCAGAGATCCCGGGGGAACCTACGAGCAGTACTTC
cdr3_aa: CATSRDPGGTYEQYF

j_call: TRBJ2-1
v_call: TRBV29-1
clone_size: .
d_call: .
cdr3_nt: TGCAGCGTCAACCGTTTAGCAAGTACGTACAATGAGCAGTTCTTC
cdr3_aa: CSVNRLASTYNEQFF

j_call: TRBJ2-5
v_call: TRBV7-9
clone_size: .
d_call: TRBD2
cdr3_nt: TGTGCCAGCAGCTTACTCTCGGGAGTGGGGGGGGAGACCCAGTACTTC
cdr3_aa: CASSLLSGVGGETQYF

j_call: TRBJ1-2
v_call: TRBV6-5
clone_size: .
d_call: TRBD1
cdr3_nt: TGTGCCAGCGGATCTAGACAGGGAGACTATGGCTACACCTTC
cdr3_aa: CASGSRQGDYGYTF

j_call: TRBJ1-1
v_call: TRBV11-2
clone_size: .
d_call: TRBD1
cdr3_nt: TGTGCCAGCAGCTTAGGCCTCAAAGGGGGCGATAGCACTGAAGCTTTCTTT
cdr3_aa: CASSLGLKGGDSTEAFF

j_call: TRBJ2-7
v_call: TRBV14
clone_size: .
d_call: TRBD2
cdr3_nt: TGTGCCAGCAGCCATAAGTTGGGACTAGCGGGAGTCGAGCAGTACTTC
cdr3_aa: CASSHKLGLAGVEQYF

j_call: TRBJ2-3
v_call: TRBV6-4
clone_size: .
d_call: TRBD2
cdr3_nt: TGTGCCAGCAGTGACTCTAGCGGGAGGGCAGATACGCAGTATTTT
cdr3_aa: CASSDSSGRADTQYF

j_call: TRBJ2-5
v_call: TRBV9
clone_size: .
d_call: .
cdr3_nt: TGTGCCAGCAGCGTAGATCTGGGGGGTAGGGAGACCCAGTACTTC
cdr3_aa: CASSVDLGGRETQYF

j_call: TRBJ2-3
v_call: TRBV5-6
clone_size: once
d_call: TRBD2
cdr3_nt: TGTGCCAGCAGCTTTCCGACTAGCGGAGCAGATACGCAGTATTTT
cdr3_aa: CASSFPTSGADTQYF

j_call: TRBJ2-1
v_call: TRBV7-8
clone_size: .
d_call: TRBD2
cdr3_nt: TGTGCCAGCAGCCCTGGACTAGCGGATTACAATGAGCAGTTCTTC
cdr3_aa: CASSPGLADYNEQFF

j_call: TRBJ1-3
v_call: TRBV6-1
clone_size: .
d_call: .
cdr3_nt: TGTGCCAGCAGGAGGTCAGGGGACTCTGGAAACACCATATATTTT
cdr3_aa: CASRRSGDSGNTIYF